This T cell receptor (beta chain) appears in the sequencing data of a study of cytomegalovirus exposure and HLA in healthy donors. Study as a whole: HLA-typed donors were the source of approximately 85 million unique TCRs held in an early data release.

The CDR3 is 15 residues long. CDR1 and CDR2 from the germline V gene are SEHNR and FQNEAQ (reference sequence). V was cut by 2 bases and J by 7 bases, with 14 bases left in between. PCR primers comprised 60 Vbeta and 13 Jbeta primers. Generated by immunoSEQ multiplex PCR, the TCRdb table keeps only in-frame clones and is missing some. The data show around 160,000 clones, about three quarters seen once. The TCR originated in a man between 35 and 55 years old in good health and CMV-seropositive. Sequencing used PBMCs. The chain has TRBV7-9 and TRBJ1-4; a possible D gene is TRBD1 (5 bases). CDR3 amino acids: CASSLQGDLSEKLFF. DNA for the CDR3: TGTGCCAGCAGCTTACAGGGTGATCTTAGTGAAAAACTGTTTTTT.